This TCR beta chain comes out of a study (dated 2022 in TCRdb). The paper's findings and limits, for the study overall: According to the authors, more investigation is needed, including longitudinal sampling and evaluation of a control group.

As to this clone: Its specific antigen is unknown. It has no much larger one-base neighbor in the sample; base qualities were not kept.

Survey-level sequencing on the immunoSEQ platform was used to profile the TCR beta chain repertoires. As for how the authors treated the data: CDR3 amino acid length spectratypes and V-J pairing frequencies were compared, and repertoire diversity was measured with the inverse Simpson index. Clonotypes specific to SARS-CoV-2, CMV, influenza A and EBV were annotated by matching TCR beta CDR3 sequences against VDJdb. As stored in TCRdb, this immuneACCESS dataset retains in-frame rearrangements with V and J assigned. A fraction of the clones does not appear; measured against another copy, unresolved V genes explain less than half of the discrepancy, and the remainder lacks a known reason. Clone size and the V and J calls come from that table; the DNA yielded D and trimming. For this sample the table gives roughly 68,000 clones, of which 85% to 95% were detected only once. The top ten clonotypes cover roughly 4% of the sample.

V and J are truncated by 0 bases and 1 base respectively, leaving an intervening sequence of 19 bases. Including the terminal cysteine and phenylalanine, the CDR3 comprises 19 residues. The DNA shown is the 57-base CDR3, in frame from base 1. The germline V gene gives CDR1 as MGHRA and CDR2 as YSYEKL. PBMCs were isolated from peripheral blood, and genomic DNA from unsorted PBMCs was used for TCR beta sequencing. Rearrangement joined TRBV4-1 to TRBJ1-3; the D gene is possibly TRBD1, with 5 bases matching. Sequencing input: PBMCs. The sequence was collected from a man aged 40-49 years with rheumatoid arthritis. The DNA reads TGCGCCAGCAGCCAAGAAGGAGGGGAAGACTATTTATCTGGAAACACCATATATTTT. Translated, this gives CASSQEGGEDYLSGNTIYF.